These 12 T cell receptor beta chains share one sample of origin, sequenced in a study of T cell responses to AZD1222 COVID-19 vaccine. The data were produced by immunoSEQ multiplex PCR, yet TCRdb's version contains in-frame clones alone and is incomplete. The table shows about 76,000 clones, with around nine tenths occurring only once. The input for sequencing was peripheral blood, taken on day 0 of AZD1222 vaccination. These receptors were obtained from an adult in good health.

V and J are TRBV9 and TRBJ2-7; TRBD2 matches 7 bases. This CDR3 is built from 17 residues. V lost 2 bases, J lost 4 bases, and 15 bases stayed unmatched. In germline, CDR1 is SGDLS, CDR2 YYNGEE. CDR3 DNA sequence: TGTGCCAGCAGCGTTAAGGTTACGCGGGAGAATGTTTACGAGCAGTACTTC. This codes for CASSVKVTRENVYEQYF.

The genes are TRBV5-5 and TRBJ1-4; D gene unclear. Germline-derived CDR1 and CDR2 are SGHKS and YYEKEE (reference sequence). V was cut by 3 bases and J by 7 bases, with 16 bases left in between. The CDR3 sequence is 15 residues long. CDR3 nucleotide sequence: TGTGCCAGCAGCTCCTTCCGGGTTGCCGGTGAAAAACTGTTTTTT. This translates into CASSSFRVAGEKLFF. Variable domain in full (rest from reference TRBV5-5 and TRBJ1-4): DAGVTQSPTHLIKTRGQQVTLRCSPISGHKSVSWYQQVLGQGPQFIFQYYEKEERGRGNFPDRFSARQFPNYSSELNVNALLLGDSALYLCASSSFRVAGEKLFFGSGTQLSVL.

This chain uses TRBV5-1 with TRBJ1-4, with D unclear. The germline V gene encodes CDR1 SGHRS and CDR2 YFSETQ. The CDR3 totals 13 residues. Trimming pared 4 bases from V and 7 bases from J, leaving 11 bases between. Here the CDR3 reads CASSAGIAEKLFF. For the CDR3, the DNA is TGCGCCAGCAGCGCCGGGATTGCTGAAAAACTGTTTTTT. Using reference TRBV5-1 and TRBJ1-4 for the parts outside the CDR3, the full variable domain is KAGVTQTPRYLIKTRGQQVTLSCSPISGHRSVSWYQQTPGQGLQFLFEYFSETQRNKGNFPGRFSGRQFSNSRSEMNVSTLELGDSALYLCASSAGIAEKLFFGSGTQLSVL.

The chain links TRBV7-6 to TRBJ1-2; 9 bases agree with TRBD1. Unmatched junction bases numbered 12, after V lost 6 bases and J lost 7 bases. The CDR3 is 15 amino acids. CDR1 and CDR2 (germline): SGHVS, FNYEAQ. The chain's CDR3 is CASRPSSTGGSGYTF. DNA of the CDR3: TGTGCCAGCAGACCTAGCTCGACAGGGGGGTCTGGCTACACCTTC.

This clone appeared a few times. J is TRBJ1-3 and V is TRBV11-2; no clear D gene. Germline CDR1 SGHAT, CDR2 FQNNGV. The CDR3 has 16 amino acids. Between the trimmed V and J ends, which lost 0 bases and 1 base, there was a span of 10 bases. CDR3 amino acids: CASSLDMAGSGNTIYF. CDR3 sequence (DNA): TGTGCCAGCAGCTTAGATATGGCAGGATCTGGAAACACCATATATTTT.

The rearrangement links TRBV7-2 to TRBJ2-7, with TRBD1 matching 10 bases. Germline loops: CDR1 SGHTA, CDR2 FQGNSA. Germline trimming cut 2 bases from V and 5 bases from J; bases unmatched to any gene: 9. The CDR3 is made up of 16 amino acids. DNA of the CDR3: TGTGCCAGCAGCTTAATTTTGAGACAGGGGGCGCACGAGCAGTACTTC. Translating gives CASSLILRQGAHEQYF.

This sequence joins TRBV5-5 and TRBJ2-7; 9 nucleotides align to TRBD1. The CDR3 extends over 14 amino acids. V dropped 3 bases and J dropped 7; count of bases not matched to a gene: 8. CDR1 and CDR2 (germline): SGHKS, YYEKEE (reference sequence). DNA of the CDR3: TGTGCCAGCAGCTCCGGGACAGGGTCATGGGAGCAGTACTTC. Amino acids: CASSSGTGSWEQYF.

A word on this clone: The sample carries other DNA sequences with the same CDR3. This chain links TRBV9 with TRBJ2-3; D not certain. This CDR3 comprises 13 residues. V shed 1 base and J shed 3 bases, with 6 bases lying between them. The germline V gene encodes CDR1 SGDLS and CDR2 YYNGEE. The CDR3 coding sequence is TGTGCCAGCAGCGTACTGGAGACAGATACGCAGTATTTT. The encoded protein is CASSVLETDTQYF.

The chain is built from TRBV5-6 and TRBJ1-5, with D possibly matching TRBD1 (5 bases). CDR1 and CDR2 (germline): SGHDT, YYEEEE. This CDR3 has 17 amino acids. The V end lost 1 base, the J end lost 3 bases, and 17 bases lay between the germline ends. The CDR3 sequence is CASSLWVGTGNNQPQHF. The CDR3 DNA is TGTGCCAGCAGCTTGTGGGTCGGAACAGGTAACAATCAGCCCCAGCATTTT.

The rearrangement joins TRBV4-3 to TRBJ2-2; 9 bases line up with TRBD1. Trimming removed 3 bases from V and 7 bases from J; junction bases left unmatched: 3. The germline V gene encodes CDR1 LGHNA and CDR2 YSLEER. The CDR3 is made up of 14 amino acids. CDR3 sequence: CASSQETGGGELFF. CDR3 DNA sequence: TGCGCCAGCAGCCAGGAGACAGGGGGCGGGGAGCTGTTTTTT.

The chain joins TRBV7-6 to TRBJ2-7; 14 bases align to TRBD2. The CDR3 is made up of 17 amino acids. V shed 1 base, J shed 2 bases, and the junction held 4 bases outside the gene matches. Germline values: CDR1 SGHVS, CDR2 FNYEAQ. The CDR3 DNA sequence: TGTGCCAGCAGCTTAGGGACTAGCGGGGGGTACACCTACGAGCAGTACTTC. It yields the protein CASSLGTSGGYTYEQYF.

The gene calls are TRBV9 and TRBJ1-3; tentative D call: TRBD1 (5 bases). The CDR3 is made up of 14 amino acids. Deletions cut 3 bases from V and 0 bases from J, with 7 bases between. Germline V CDR1 and CDR2: SGDLS, YYNGEE. CDR3 DNA sequence: TGTGCCAGCAGCGGTGGGACCTCTGGAAACACCATATATTTT. Translated, it gives CASSGGTSGNTIYF. The whole variable domain, filled in from reference TRBV9 and TRBJ1-3, reads DSGVTQTPKHLITATGQRVTLRCSPRSGDLSVYWYQQSLDQGLQFLIQYYNGEERAKGNILERFSAQQFPDLHSELNLSSLELGDSALYFCASSGGTSGNTIYFGEGSWLTVV.